This T cell receptor (beta chain) was observed in a study of blood T cells in healthy people across ages. This CDR3 is 17 amino acids long. V gave up 0 bases and J gave up 8 bases; unmatched junction bases: 11. CDR1 and CDR2 from the germline V gene are SEHNR and FQNEAQ (reference sequence). PCR was performed a second time for about 6 to 12 cycles using a sample-barcoded 5' primer and a J-beta primer mix. From the 5' RACE reads, TCRdb called clonotypes with MiXCR, one entry per CDR3 protein. The sample includes more than 650,000 distinct CDR3 sequences, about a fifth seen only once; the top ten take around 21%.

The chain carries TRBV7-9 and TRBJ2-3; TRBD2 agrees at 10 bases. The source is a man aged 65-85 years in good health. Material for sequencing was blood. CDR3 in DNA: TGTGCCAGCAGCTTAGCAGCTAGCGGGAGACGGATAGGTACGCAGTATTTT. Its protein is CASSLAASGRRIGTQYF.